This TCR beta chain was sequenced during a study of T cell responses to AZD1222 COVID-19 vaccine. A note on this clone: Its specificity is unknown.

Findings and caveats of the study: Along spike, vaccine-associated CD4 TCRs were found throughout, with dominance at 160-218 and 743-854. Spike-specific TCR breadth and depth went up after people got two AZD1222 doses. It should be noted that donors were predominantly white British and more often female, and clonal diversity was possibly underestimated.

This CDR3 contains 15 residues. Trimming cost V 4 bases and J 6 bases; bases outside gene matches: 10. Germline V lookup: CDR1 SGHDT, CDR2 YYEEEE. Sequencing used immunoSEQ multiplex PCR; TCRdb keeps in-frame clones, though not all of them. The sample consists of about 150,000 clones, about nine tenths of them appearing once. This TCR derives from an adult in good health. This specimen was peripheral blood, taken on day 0 of AZD1222 vaccination. V usage is TRBV5-6 and J usage is TRBJ1-1; 9 bases agree with TRBD1. The CDR3 is CASSPWDRVDSEAFF. DNA for the CDR3: TGTGCCAGCAGCCCGTGGGACAGGGTAGACTCTGAAGCTTTCTTT.